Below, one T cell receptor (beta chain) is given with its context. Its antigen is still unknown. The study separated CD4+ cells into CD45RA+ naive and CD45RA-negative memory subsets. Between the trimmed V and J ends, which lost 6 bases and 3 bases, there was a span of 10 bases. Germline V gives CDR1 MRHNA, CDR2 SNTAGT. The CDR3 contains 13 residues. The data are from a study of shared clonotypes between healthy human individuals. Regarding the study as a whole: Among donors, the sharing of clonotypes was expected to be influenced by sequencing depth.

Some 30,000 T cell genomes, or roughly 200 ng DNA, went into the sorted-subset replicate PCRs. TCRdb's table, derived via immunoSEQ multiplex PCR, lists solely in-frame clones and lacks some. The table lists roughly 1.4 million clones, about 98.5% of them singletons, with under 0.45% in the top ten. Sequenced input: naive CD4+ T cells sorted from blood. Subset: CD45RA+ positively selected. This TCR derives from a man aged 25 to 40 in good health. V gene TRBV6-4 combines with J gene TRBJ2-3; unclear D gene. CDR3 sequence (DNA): TGTGCCAGCAGGGCCCGTCTTACAGATACGCAGTATTTT. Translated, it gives CASRARLTDTQYF.